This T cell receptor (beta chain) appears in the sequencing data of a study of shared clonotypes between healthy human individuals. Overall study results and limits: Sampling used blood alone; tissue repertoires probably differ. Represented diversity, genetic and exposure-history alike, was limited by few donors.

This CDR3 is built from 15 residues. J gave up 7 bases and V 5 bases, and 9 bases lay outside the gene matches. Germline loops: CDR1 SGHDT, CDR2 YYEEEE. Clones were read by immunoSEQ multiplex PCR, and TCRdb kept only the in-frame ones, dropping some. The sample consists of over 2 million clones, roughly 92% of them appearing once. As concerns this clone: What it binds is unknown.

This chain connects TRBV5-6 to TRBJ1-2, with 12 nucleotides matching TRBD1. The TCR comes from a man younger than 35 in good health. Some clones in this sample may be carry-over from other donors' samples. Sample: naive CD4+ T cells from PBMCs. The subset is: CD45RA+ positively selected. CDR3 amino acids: CASSFQGQGAGGYTF. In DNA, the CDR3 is TGTGCCAGCAGTTTTCAGGGACAGGGGGCTGGTGGCTACACCTTC.